This TCR beta chain was captured in a study of CD8 T cells in ankylosing spondylitis (dated by TCRdb to about 2017). For the wider study: T cell receptor beta repertoires were profiled in healthy donors and ankylosing spondylitis patients so that disease-linked TCR variants could be found. The full study cohort comprised about 23 ankylosing spondylitis patients and 110 or so healthy donors. Peripheral blood was sampled, and synovial fluid was also collected from ankylosing spondylitis patients. Broad study findings and their caveats: According to the report, matched synovial fluid samples from ankylosing spondylitis patients were significantly enriched for the disease-linked clones. Blood from ankylosing spondylitis patients appeared to be characterized by a TCR beta motif composed of eight or nine highly homologous amino acid variants. In peripheral blood, the disease-linked clones were found at relatively low frequencies and had a CD8+ phenotype. Some motif variants were previously reported in synovial fluid and blood of reactive arthritis patients, suggesting common disease-initiation mechanisms.

V loses 7 bases of germline sequence and J loses 4 bases, and the interval between the two ends is 26 bases. CDR1 and CDR2, per the germline V gene, are SQVTM and ANQGSEA. Reading from cysteine to phenylalanine, the CDR3 counts 17 amino acids. CDR3 DNA is the only sequence kept; it has 51 bases, read in frame from the first base. This clonotype showed up many times. Its target antigen remains unknown. No base quality information exists; no much larger clone differs at one position. TCRdb records Illumina HiSeq 2500 as the sequencer. Quantitative 5'-RACE with molecular barcodes was used to prepare TCR beta libraries. The source study handled its data this way. To identify disease-linked TCR variants, a new computational method was used, one built on a probabilistic model of VDJ rearrangement. Using fastp at Q25 and MiXCR, TCRdb reprocessed the public reads and kept productive beta chains. Each entry merges the rows of one CDR3 protein and shows their most common DNA and genes. The V and J calls and clone size come from TCRdb's table, not from the authors' own analysis. Here the sample has fewer than 550,000 distinct CDR3 sequences; 5.3% occur a single time. The leading ten clones occupy roughly 3.5% of the sample.

Specimen: blood, either unsorted or a sorted T cell fraction (not recorded which). This receptor was identified in a male donor with ankylosing spondylitis. The rearranged chain carries TRBV29-1 and TRBJ2-1; perhaps TRBD1 is the D gene, with 6 bases matching. The DNA sequence is TGCAGCGCTGGGGGACAAGGTCCAAGAGGGTTTTACAATGAGCAGTTCTTC. Its coded protein is CSAGGQGPRGFYNEQFF.